A single sample is the source of the 23 T cell receptor gamma chains below, sequenced in a study of Vδ1+ human thymocytes. Extracted RNA was reverse transcribed into cDNA. The CDR3 regions were amplified by multiplex PCR from V-gene primers to a constant-region primer. TCRdb fed the multiplex PCR reads into CATT to redo clone calling. The top ten clones hold 1.9% of a sample with 20,000 to 25,000 gamma-chain clones, about an eighth of them seen once. Study observations and caveats: Thymic TRG and TRD repertoires appeared highly polyclonal, with Gaussian CDR3 length distributions.

The antigens for these receptors are not known. The sequencing input was Vdelta1+ gamma-delta thymocytes from the thymus. Sample subset: FACS-sorted CD3+ TCRalphabeta- TCRVdelta1+ TCRVdelta2- thymocytes. Source of these receptors: a child less than two years old who had congenital heart surgery.

By frequency in the sample, this clone is medium-sized (0.01 to 0.1%). Relative to the germline gene, one junction end is altered; a read error may explain this. The identical CDR3 is also encoded by other nucleotide sequences in the sample. The V and J genes are TRGV4 and TRGJ1 or TRGJ2. The CDR3 totals 11 residues. CDR1 and CDR2 from the germline V gene are EGSTGY and YDSYTSSV. CDR3 residues: CATWNGYKKLF. The CDR3 region has the DNA TGTGCCACCTGGAATGGCTATAAGAAACTCTTT.

This clone has only a few counts. The rearrangement joins TRGV5 to TRGJ1 or TRGJ2. The CDR3 has 12 residues. With 6 bases clipped from V and 9 bases from J, the junction kept 11 bases outside the gene matches. The germline gives CDR1 VINAFY, CDR2 YDVSNSKD. In nucleotides, the CDR3 is TGTGCCACCTGGACCTCCCGCGGTAAGAAACTCTTT. Encoded protein: CATWTSRGKKLF.

This clone occurred a few times. Germline is not matched at one junction end, which may reflect a read error. The rearrangement joins TRGV4 to TRGJ1 or TRGJ2. CDR1 EGSTGY and CDR2 YDSYTSSV come from the germline V gene. The CDR3 spans 13 residues. The CDR3: CTTWNGTGYKKLF. CDR3 in DNA: TGTACCACCTGGAATGGGACAGGGTATAAGAAACTCTTT.

This clone was counted a few times. V gene TRGV4 combines with J gene TRGJP1. The V gene's germline CDR1 is EGSTGY and CDR2 YDSYTSSV. V was clipped by 1 base and J by 0 bases; unmatched bases: 5. The CDR3 loop spans 16 amino acids. The CDR3 sequence is CATWDGLNTTGWFKIF. Here the CDR3 DNA reads TGTGCCACCTGGGATGGACTCAATACCACTGGTTGGTTCAAGATATTT.

The V gene is TRGV3, the J gene TRGJ1 or TRGJ2. The germline CDR1 and CDR2 sequences are VTNTFY and YDVSTARD (reference sequence). V shed 4 bases and J 7 bases; nucleotides not matched to a gene: 10. CDR3 size: 13 residues. This chain's CDR3 is CATWDPLAYKKLF. In nucleotides, the CDR3 is TGTGCCACCTGGGATCCACTGGCCTATAAGAAACTCTTT.

This clone has just a few counts. V is TRGV2 and J is TRGJP1. Germline CDR1 EGSNGY, CDR2 YDSYNSKV. The CDR3 has 13 amino acids. After removal of 0 bases from V and 10 bases from J, the junction contained 5 bases not matched to a gene. The CDR3: CATWDGPVWFKIF. The CDR3 nucleotides read TGTGCCACCTGGGACGGGCCAGTTTGGTTCAAGATATTT.

The chain uses TRGV8 and TRGJ1 or TRGJ2. The germline CDR1 and CDR2 sequences are VENAVY and YDSYNSRV. This CDR3 comprises 14 residues. V lost 6 bases, J lost 2 bases, and 10 bases stayed unmatched. CDR3 DNA: TGTGCCACCTGGAATGTGGGGTATTATTATAAGAAACTCTTT. Translating gives CATWNVGYYYKKLF.

As regards this clone: The same CDR3 arises from other DNA sequences in this sample as well. V gene TRGV9 combines with J gene TRGJ1 or TRGJ2. Germline CDR1 is GITISATS and CDR2 is ISYDGTV (reference sequence). J lost 12 bases, V lost 0 bases, and 5 bases had no gene match. CDR3 length: 11 amino acids. CDR3 in amino acids: CALWEVRGKLF. In nucleotides, the CDR3 is TGTGCCTTGTGGGAGGTGCGAGGGAAACTCTTT.

This rearrangement joins TRGV4 to TRGJP2. There are 17 residues in the CDR3. Germline V lookup: CDR1 EGSTGY, CDR2 YDSYTSSV. Trimming removed 5 bases from V and 3 bases from J; junction bases left unmatched: 15. The CDR3, as DNA: TGTGCCACCTGGGGATTGGGTCCTGGTGGTAGTGATTGGATCAAGACGTTT. Its translation: CATWGLGPGGSDWIKTF.

Notes on this clone: The same CDR3 also results from other DNA sequences found in this sample. The V gene is TRGV8, the J gene TRGJ1 or TRGJ2. Trimming cost V 5 bases and J 0 bases; bases outside gene matches: 4. The germline V gene encodes CDR1 VENAVY and CDR2 YDSYNSRV. The CDR3 runs to 13 residues. CDR3 sequence reads: CATWVPNYYKKLF. The CDR3, as DNA: TGTGCCACCTGGGTTCCGAATTATTATAAGAAACTCTTT.

J is TRGJP2 and V is TRGV4. The germline V gene encodes CDR1 EGSTGY and CDR2 YDSYTSSV. J gave up 10 bases and V 6 bases, and 8 bases lay outside the gene matches. The CDR3 runs 12 residues. CDR3 sequence (DNA): TGTGCCACCTGGAAGGGGGGTTGGATCAAGACGTTT. This codes for CATWKGGWIKTF.

This clone is medium-sized (0.01 to 0.1%) by share. This chain uses TRGV3 with TRGJ1 or TRGJ2. The V gene end was trimmed by 0 bases and the J gene end by 2 bases; junction bases not matched to a gene: 1. The germline gives CDR1 VTNTFY, CDR2 YDVSTARD (reference sequence). The CDR3 is 13 amino acids. Here the CDR3 DNA reads TGTGCCACCTGGGACAGGTATTATTATAAGAAACTCTTT. It translates to CATWDRYYYKKLF.

The chain has TRGV2 and TRGJ1 or TRGJ2. CDR1 EGSNGY and CDR2 YDSYNSKV come from the germline V gene. The CDR3 is 13 amino acids. The V gene end was trimmed by 0 bases and the J gene end by 12 bases; junction bases not matched to a gene: 11. The DNA for the CDR3 is TGTGCCACCTGGGACGGGCCGTCTAAAAGGAAACTCTTT. It is translated as CATWDGPSKRKLF.

The chain has TRGV3 and TRGJ1 or TRGJ2. The J segment lost 5 bases and the V segment lost 0 bases, leaving 7 bases of the junction unmatched. The germline gives CDR1 VTNTFY, CDR2 YDVSTARD (reference sequence). The CDR3 sequence is 14 residues long. CDR3 nucleotides: TGTGCCACCTGGGACAGGCTTAGGGATTATAAGAAACTCTTT. It codes for CATWDRLRDYKKLF.

The chain joins TRGV9 to TRGJ1 or TRGJ2. Trimming took 5 bases from V and 5 from J; bases not matched to a gene: 15. In germline, CDR1 is GITISATS, CDR2 ISYDGTV (reference sequence). The CDR3 spans 15 residues. This CDR3 reads CALWAAGRRHYKKLF. CDR3 bases: TGTGCCTTGTGGGCTGCCGGGCGAAGGCATTATAAGAAACTCTTT.

The table lists this clone with a few counts. The identical CDR3 is also encoded by other nucleotide sequences in the sample. The J gene is TRGJ1 or TRGJ2, the V gene TRGV8. V was clipped by 1 base and J by 5 bases; unmatched bases: 5. This CDR3 is built from 13 residues. Germline CDR1 and CDR2: VENAVY and YDSYNSRV. The DNA of the CDR3 is TGTGCCACCTGGGATAGTCGCGATTATAAGAAACTCTTT. This encodes CATWDSRDYKKLF.

On this clone itself: The germline gene is not matched at one end of the junction; a read error may be the cause. This chain connects TRGV3 to TRGJ1 or TRGJ2. The CDR3 is 14 residues long. CDR1 and CDR2 from the germline V gene are VTNTFY and YDVSTARD (reference sequence). The CDR3 sequence is CATWDRPDSLWKLF. As DNA, the CDR3 is TGCGCCACCTGGGACAGGCCTGACTCGTTGTGGAAACTCTTT.

V is TRGV2 and J is TRGJ1 or TRGJ2. V dropped 6 bases and J dropped 3; count of bases not matched to a gene: 14. This CDR3 is built from 15 residues. Germline V gene lookup returns CDR1 EGSNGY and CDR2 YDSYNSKV. The CDR3 spells CATWNGRAVYYKKLF. DNA for the CDR3: TGTGCCACCTGGAATGGGCGGGCCGTTTATTATAAGAAACTCTTT.

A remark on this clone: Other DNA sequences in the same sample also yield this CDR3. The chain carries TRGV2 and TRGJP2. The CDR3 spans 13 residues. V lost 4 bases and J lost 5; bases outside the gene matches: 4. The germline V gene has CDR1 EGSNGY and CDR2 YDSYNSKV. CDR3 nucleotide sequence: TGTGCCACCTGGGATCGAAGTGATTGGATCAAGACGTTT. Translation: CATWDRSDWIKTF.

This clone was detected only a few times. The rearrangement uses TRGV9 and TRGJ1 or TRGJ2. Per germline, CDR1 GITISATS and CDR2 ISYDGTV (reference sequence). The CDR3 covers 11 residues. V shed 7 bases and J 10 bases; nucleotides not matched to a gene: 10. In DNA form, the CDR3 reads TGTGCCTTGTGCGTCGAGGGGAAGAAACTCTTT. Translating it yields CALCVEGKKLF.

The chain employs TRGV4 and TRGJ1 or TRGJ2. Germline assignment: CDR1 EGSTGY and CDR2 YDSYTSSV. With 2 bases clipped from V and 3 bases from J, the junction kept 4 bases outside the gene matches. The CDR3 has 13 amino acids. This chain's CDR3 is CATWDEFYYKKLF. CDR3 in DNA: TGTGCCACCTGGGATGAGTTTTATTATAAGAAACTCTTT.

About this clone itself: Germline and junction disagree at one end, which may indicate a read error. This sequence joins TRGV8 and TRGJ1 or TRGJ2. The CDR3 is 14 amino acids. CDR1 is VENAVY and CDR2 is YDSYNSRV in the germline V gene. As DNA, the CDR3 is TGTGCCGCCTGGGATAGAGGCCGGGGTGGAAAGAAACTCTTT. Amino acid sequence: CAAWDRGRGGKKLF.

This clone occurred a few times. Other DNA sequences from this sample encode an identical CDR3 as well. The chain recombines TRGV4 with TRGJ1 or TRGJ2. This CDR3 comprises 13 residues. Germline assignment: CDR1 EGSTGY and CDR2 YDSYTSSV. J lost 1 base, V lost 6 bases, and 6 bases had no gene match. Here the CDR3 reads CATWNVNYYKKLF. CDR3 nucleotide sequence: TGTGCCACCTGGAATGTTAATTATTATAAGAAACTCTTT.